This TCR beta chain was recovered during a study of T cells in Graves' hyperthyroidism and ophthalmopathy. There were TCR beta CDR3 regions amplified from RNA transcripts. HTBI primers drove first-round RT-PCR of the TCR CDR3. TCRdb analysed the multiplex PCR reads with MiXCR anew, one entry per CDR3 protein. The sample has about 420,000 distinct CDR3 sequences; about 15% are singletons. Study observations and caveats: Blood also carried most thyroid clonotypes expanded above 0.001. Ophthalmopathy, as predicted by the model, came a median 6.5 months after the prediction.

Concerning this clonotype itself: Its cognate antigen is unknown.

Stable hyperthyroidism: no ophthalmopathy progression over 18 months of follow-up. Around 10 ml fresh peripheral blood yielded the PBMCs. Sequencing was performed on blood. The TCR was taken from a woman aged 18-29 years with Graves' hyperthyroidism.

The CDR3 DNA sequence: TGTGCCAGCAGCCCGATGGGGCAGGCCGACTATGGCTACACCTTC. This translates into CASSPMGQADYGYTF. The chain uses TRBV7-2 and TRBJ1-2, with D perhaps matching TRBD1 (5 bases). V lost 5 bases, J lost 3 bases, and 16 bases lay in between. Germline V gives CDR1 SGHTA, CDR2 FQGNSA. This CDR3 is built from 15 residues. The full variable domain, in which reference TRBV7-2 and TRBJ1-2 provide the parts outside the CDR3, is GAGVSQSPSNKVTEKGKDVELRCDPISGHTALYWYRQSLGQGLEFLIYFQGNSAPDKSGLPSDRFSAERTGGSVSTLTIQRTQQEDSAVYLCASSPMGQADYGYTFGSGTRLTVV.